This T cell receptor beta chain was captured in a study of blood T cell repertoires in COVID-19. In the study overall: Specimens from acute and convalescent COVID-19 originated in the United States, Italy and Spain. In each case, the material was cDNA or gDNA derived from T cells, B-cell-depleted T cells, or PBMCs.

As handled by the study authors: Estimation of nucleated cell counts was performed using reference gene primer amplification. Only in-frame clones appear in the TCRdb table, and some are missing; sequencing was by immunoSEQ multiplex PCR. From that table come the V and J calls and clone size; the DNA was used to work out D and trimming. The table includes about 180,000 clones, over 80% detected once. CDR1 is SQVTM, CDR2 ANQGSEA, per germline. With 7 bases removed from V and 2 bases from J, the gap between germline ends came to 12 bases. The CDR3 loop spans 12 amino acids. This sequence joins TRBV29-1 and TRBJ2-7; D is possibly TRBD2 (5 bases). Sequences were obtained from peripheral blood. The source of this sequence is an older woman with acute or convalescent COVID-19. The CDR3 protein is CSASGATYEQYF. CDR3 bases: TGCAGCGCGAGCGGCGCGACCTACGAGCAGTACTTC.